A selection of T cell receptor beta chains follows, all from one sample in a study of blood T cells in healthy people across ages. TCRdb re-derived calls from the 5' RACE reads in MiXCR, one entry per CDR3 protein. The data hold over 550,000 distinct CDR3 sequences, with approximately 30% observed a single time. The sequenced sample was blood. These receptors were obtained from a woman aged 80 or over in good health. CDR3s include the opening cysteine and the closing phenylalanine or tryptophan. The D gene is left open where the match is weak. Not all rows give a size; the values are once, few, many and, for expanded clones, a class.

clone_size,d_call,j_call,v_call,cdr3_aa,cdr3_nt
few,-,TRBJ2-2,TRBV20-1,CSALGTLTGELFF,TGCAGTGCCCTAGGGACTCTGACCGGGGAGCTGTTTTTT
-,TRBD1,TRBJ1-2,TRBV5-1,CASSLEWDRGNYGDTF,TGCGCCAGCAGCTTGGAGTGGGACAGGGGTAACTATGGCGACACCTTC
many,-,TRBJ1-2,TRBV29-1,CSVEERGSNYGYTF,TGCAGCGTTGAAGAGAGGGGATCGAACTATGGCTACACCTTC
-,-,TRBJ1-1,TRBV7-2,CASSPDRPLIEGEAFF,TGTGCCAGCAGCCCCGACAGGCCTTTAATTGAAGGGGAAGCTTTCTTT
few,-,TRBJ2-5,TRBV2,CASTEGGGSETQYF,TGTGCCAGCACCGAAGGGGGAGGGTCGGAGACCCAGTACTTC
-,TRBD2,TRBJ2-3,TRBV20-1,CSASSASGGEGDTQYF,TGCAGTGCTAGTTCTGCTAGCGGGGGGGAAGGCGATACGCAGTATTTT
many,-,TRBJ2-7,TRBV5-1,CASSWGTGYYEQYF,TGCGCCAGCAGCTGGGGGACCGGGTACTACGAGCAGTACTTC
many,-,TRBJ2-1,TRBV5-1,CASSLATGLLFF,TGCGCCAGCAGCTTGGCCACGGGACTCTTGTTCTTC
-,-,TRBJ1-5,TRBV20-1,CSAPSRLGNQPQHF,TGCAGTGCTCCTTCCAGGCTGGGCAATCAGCCCCAGCATTTT
many,-,TRBJ2-7,TRBV20-1,CSANGQRSSYEQYF,TGCAGTGCTAACGGCCAAAGGAGCTCCTACGAGCAGTACTTC
many,TRBD2,TRBJ2-1,TRBV3-1,CASSQDWVGRGSSYNEQFF,TGTGCCAGCAGCCAAGATTGGGTGGGGCGGGGGAGCTCCTACAATGAGCAGTTCTTC
many,-,TRBJ1-1,TRBV20-1,CSGKERLNTEAFF,TGCAGTGGAAAGGAGCGATTGAACACTGAAGCTTTCTTT
many,TRBD1,TRBJ1-6,TRBV11-2,CASSLGSGTGGSPLHF,TGTGCCAGCAGCTTAGGGAGTGGGACAGGGGGATCACCCCTCCACTTT
many,TRBD2,TRBJ2-3,TRBV7-2,CASSPAGRADTQYF,TGTGCCAGCAGCCCAGCGGGGCGGGCAGATACGCAGTATTTT
-,TRBD1,TRBJ2-2,TRBV2,CASSVGGQGDTGELFF,TGTGCCAGCAGTGTTGGAGGACAGGGGGACACCGGGGAGCTGTTTTTT
many,TRBD1,TRBJ1-6,TRBV2,CASSEWTGSSYNSPLHF,TGTGCCAGCAGTGAATGGACAGGCAGCTCCTATAATTCACCCCTCCACTTT
many,TRBD2,TRBJ2-5,TRBV5-1,CASSPGLAGTETQYF,TGCGCCAGCAGCCCCGGACTAGCGGGAACAGAGACCCAGTACTTC
few,TRBD1,TRBJ1-6,TRBV7-9,CASSPSTGGESSPLHF,TGTGCCAGCAGCCCCTCGACAGGGGGCGAGTCTTCACCCCTCCACTTT
few,-,TRBJ2-1,TRBV7-2,CASSLEGWMGNEQFF,TGTGCCAGCAGCTTAGAAGGTTGGATGGGGAATGAGCAGTTCTTC
many,-,TRBJ2-5,TRBV20-1,CSAAPYSPNYRETQYF,TGCAGTGCCGCACCCTATTCCCCCAACTACAGGGAGACCCAGTACTTC
-,-,TRBJ1-2,TRBV20-1,CSASRGRQDGTRNYGYTF,TGCAGTGCTAGTCGGGGGCGACAGGACGGAACCCGAAACTATGGCTACACCTTC
many,-,TRBJ2-3,TRBV7-3,CASSFGGRGTDTQYF,TGTGCCAGCAGCTTTGGGGGGCGAGGCACAGATACGCAGTATTTT
-,-,TRBJ1-2,TRBV30,CAMTVSYGYTF,TGTGCCATGACCGTGTCCTATGGCTACACCTTC
-,-,TRBJ1-2,TRBV6-2/TRBV6-3,CASSPTKVYGYTF,TGTGCCAGCAGCCCGACAAAAGTCTATGGCTACACCTTC
many,-,TRBJ2-7,TRBV30,CAWSYRVNEQYF,TGTGCCTGGAGTTACAGGGTAAACGAGCAGTACTTC
-,-,TRBJ2-1,TRBV30,CAGRREGSYNEQFF,TGTGCCGGTCGCAGGGAAGGCTCCTACAATGAGCAGTTCTTC
-,-,TRBJ2-7,TRBV2,CASREQGRGYERYF,TGTGCCAGCAGGGAGCAGGGACGAGGCTACGAGCGGTACTTC
once,-,TRBJ2-7,TRBV4-1,CASSHKRGLNFSDYEQYF,TGCGCCAGCAGCCATAAACGGGGCCTTAACTTTTCGGACTACGAGCAGTACTTC
few,-,TRBJ2-2,TRBV15,CATSRDPTGELFF,TGTGCCACCAGCAGAGATCCCACCGGGGAGCTGTTTTTT
-,TRBD1,TRBJ1-4,TRBV7-2,CASSLGRTGGSNEKLFF,TGTGCCAGCAGCTTAGGGAGGACAGGGGGCAGTAATGAAAAACTGTTTTTT
-,-,TRBJ1-2,TRBV5-4,CASSRASIYGYTF,TGTGCCAGCAGCCGGGCTTCTATCTACGGCTACACCTTC
few,-,TRBJ1-2,TRBV5-4,CASSLARPGEHGYTF,TGTGCCAGCAGCTTGGCTCGCCCGGGAGAACATGGCTACACCTTC
-,TRBD1,TRBJ1-5,TRBV20-1,CSANGIWDRGSNQPQHF,TGCAGTGCTAATGGGATTTGGGACAGGGGGAGCAATCAGCCCCAGCATTTT
-,TRBD2,TRBJ2-3,TRBV12-3/TRBV12-4,CASSKSSGRTDTQYF,TGTGCCAGCAGTAAGTCCAGCGGGAGAACAGATACGCAGTATTTT
many,-,TRBJ2-5,TRBV20-1,CSASLGGGHRTQYF,TGCAGTGCTAGCTTGGGGGGGGGACATCGGACCCAGTACTTC